This T cell receptor beta chain was sequenced in a study of PD-L1 blockade in urothelial cancer. Study summary: When patients started atezolizumab in about 2014, it was given at 1,200 mg intravenously every 3 weeks. There were a median of roughly 140,000 T cells in blood samples.

Each patient gave between 1 and 8 samples of peripheral blood mononuclear cells, which were collected pretreatment and during treatment. This CDR3 spans 17 amino acids. Trimming cost V 4 bases and J 2 bases; bases outside gene matches: 8. In germline, CDR1 is SGHKS, CDR2 YYEKEE (reference sequence). In its sample, this clone was seen a few times. This table comes from immunoSEQ multiplex PCR, and its TCRdb copy is limited to in-frame clones, with some not included. Among under 40,000 clones listed, about 89% were seen once. The chain carries TRBV5-5 and TRBJ1-6, with 8 bases that match TRBD1. The clonotype originates from a man aged 50 to 60 with urothelial cancer. The specimen was PBMCs, collected around atezolizumab (anti-PD-L1) treatment. The CDR3 sequence: CASSLLRTGPYNSPLHF. The CDR3 DNA reads as TGTGCCAGCAGCCTACTCCGGACAGGGCCCTATAATTCACCCCTCCACTTT.